These 5 T cell receptor beta chains share one sample of origin, sequenced in a study of beta chain features in type 1 diabetes. Reverse transcription of all isolated RNA meant that expressed TCRB transcripts were sequenced. The table came from immunoSEQ multiplex PCR; TCRdb's copy has only in-frame clones and leaves some out. The sample includes about 150,000 clones, roughly 9.1% seen only once; the top ten take 2.3%. Sequenced: central memory CD4+ T cells from blood. The receptors come from a woman younger than 30 in good health.

This clone showed up just a few times. This rearrangement joins TRBV9 to TRBJ1-3; possibly TRBD1 for D (6 bases). The CDR3 sequence is 15 residues long. Trimming shortened V by 4 bases and J by 5 bases, and 16 bases separated the two germline ends. Germline CDR1 reads SGDLS; CDR2 reads YYNGEE. The CDR3 region is CASSPRSGGRNTIYF. The CDR3 DNA is TGTGCCAGCAGCCCCCGATCTGGGGGCCGAAACACCATATATTTT. Together with reference TRBV9 and TRBJ1-3, the CDR3 gives the full variable domain: DSGVTQTPKHLITATGQRVTLRCSPRSGDLSVYWYQQSLDQGLQFLIQYYNGEERAKGNILERFSAQQFPDLHSELNLSSLELGDSALYFCASSPRSGGRNTIYFGEGSWLTVV.

This clone came up a few times. V gene TRBV7-3 combines with J gene TRBJ2-2, with a possible D match to TRBD1 (5 bases). Germline CDR1 and CDR2: SGHTA and FQGTGA. This CDR3 comprises 13 residues. V gave up 3 bases and J gave up 3 bases, with 5 bases separating them. The CDR3 DNA follows: TGTGCCAGCAGCTTGACAGACACCGGGGAGCTGTTTTTT. Amino acids: CASSLTDTGELFF.

This clone turned up a few times. The rearrangement joins TRBV7-9 to TRBJ2-1; D is perhaps TRBD2 (5 bases). Germline V gene data show CDR1 as SEHNR and CDR2 as FQNEAQ (reference sequence). Trimming took 5 bases from V and 10 from J, leaving 18 bases between them. The CDR3 contains 14 residues. In DNA form, the CDR3 reads TGTGCCAGCAGCCTCGGGAACACCGACCCGGAGCAGTTCTTC. Translated: CASSLGNTDPEQFF.

A few counts support this clone. This chain links TRBV28 with TRBJ1-5; the match to TRBD1 covers 7 bases. Germline lookup yields CDR1 MDHEN and CDR2 SYDVKM. V gave up 6 bases and J gave up 3 bases; unmatched junction bases: 14. This CDR3 has 17 residues. The CDR3 loop is CASSFTDPGQFNQPQHF. The CDR3, as DNA: TGTGCCAGCAGCTTCACTGACCCGGGACAGTTCAATCAGCCCCAGCATTTT.

J is TRBJ2-1 and V is TRBV5-1; 12 nucleotides agree with TRBD2. J gave up 8 bases and V 0 bases, and 6 bases lay outside the gene matches. Germline CDR1 is SGHRS and CDR2 is YFSETQ. This CDR3 has 16 amino acids. This chain's CDR3 is CASSLGGLAGSHEQFF. The CDR3, as DNA: TGCGCCAGCAGCTTGGGTGGACTAGCGGGGTCCCATGAGCAGTTCTTC.